Each of the 24 T cell receptor beta chains below was sequenced from the same sample in a study of response to subunit inactivated influenza vaccine. TCRdb reprocessed the RT-PCR reads with MiXCR, giving one entry per CDR3 protein. The data contain over 650,000 distinct CDR3 sequences, around 18% of them singletons. The starting material was PBMCs from blood, obtained roughly 5 days after vaccination. These receptors were taken from a man in his fifties or sixties who received an inactivated influenza vaccine.

The chain uses TRBV18 and TRBJ2-7; D may correspond to TRBD1 or TRBD2 (5 bases each). CDR1 is KGHSH, CDR2 LQKENI, per germline. The CDR3 is made up of 19 amino acids. Trimming pared 2 bases from V and 3 bases from J, leaving 26 bases between. The CDR3 bases are TGTGCCAGCTCACCAAGTCGAGGGGCAGTCGAAGGCCTGGACTACGAGCAGTACTTC. Its translation: CASSPSRGAVEGLDYEQYF.

The CDR3 sequence is CASSSFAGGPETGELFF. The CDR3 DNA is TGTGCCAGCAGCTCCTTCGCGGGGGGGCCGGAAACCGGGGAGCTGTTTTTT. The chain employs TRBV7-6 and TRBJ2-2; TRBD2 agrees at 9 bases. CDR1 SGHVS and CDR2 FNYEAQ come from the germline V gene. V lost 4 bases to trimming and J lost 5 bases; unmatched junction nucleotides: 11. The CDR3 consists of 17 residues.

V gene TRBV4-2 combines with J gene TRBJ2-3; 8 nucleotides align to TRBD2. CDR3 length: 16 amino acids. CDR1 is LGHNA, CDR2 YNFKEQ, per germline. V lost 0 bases and J lost 0; bases outside the gene matches: 2. The CDR3 coding sequence is TGTGCCAGCAGCCAAGAGGAGCGGGGGAGCACAGATACGCAGTATTTT. Amino acids: CASSQEERGSTDTQYF.

The CDR3 DNA is TGTGCCAGCAGTACCCCAAGGCCGAGCTACGAGCAGTACTTC. Amino acids: CASSTPRPSYEQYF. The chain recombines TRBV6-2 or TRBV6-3 with TRBJ2-7; unclear D gene. V was cut by 5 bases and J by 3 bases, with 14 bases left in between. The CDR3 covers 14 residues. Germline CDR1 and CDR2: MNHEY and SVGEGT.

This clonotype was detected only a few times. The rearrangement uses TRBV11-2 and TRBJ2-3, with 7 nucleotides matching TRBD1. J was trimmed by 5 bases and V by 4 bases; bases with no gene match: 3. CDR1 is SGHAT and CDR2 is FQNNGV in the germline V gene. The CDR3 is 13 amino acids. The CDR3 DNA follows: TGTGCCAGCAGCTCGCACAGGGGAGATACGCAGTATTTT. This codes for CASSSHRGDTQYF. The full variable domain, in which reference TRBV11-2 and TRBJ2-3 provide the parts outside the CDR3, is EAGVAQSPRYKIIEKRQSVAFWCNPISGHATLYWYQQILGQGPKLLIQFQNNGVVDDSQLPKDRFSAERLKGVDSTLKIQPAKLEDSAVYLCASSSHRGDTQYFGPGTRLTVL.

This clonotype was counted between two and nine times. This chain links TRBV6-5 with TRBJ1-1; D not certain. This CDR3 spans 14 amino acids. Trimming removed 2 bases from V and 0 bases from J, with 7 bases in between. The germline V gene has CDR1 MNHEY and CDR2 SVGAGI. CDR3 DNA: TGTGCCAGCAGTTACGGGGTGATGAACACTGAAGCTTTCTTT. Translated: CASSYGVMNTEAFF.

This chain links TRBV7-9 with TRBJ1-5, with 9 bases fitting TRBD1. The ends lost 3 bases at V and 0 bases at J; junction bases unmatched: 6. CDR3 size: 17 residues. CDR1 and CDR2 from the germline V gene are SEHNR and FQNEAQ (reference sequence). The CDR3 region is CASSFRDRDDSNQPQHF. CDR3 nucleotide sequence: TGTGCCAGCAGCTTCCGGGACAGGGATGATAGCAATCAGCCCCAGCATTTT.

This clonotype was detected a few times. J is TRBJ2-3 and V is TRBV7-2; TRBD2 agrees at 9 bases. The CDR3 length is 16 residues. V dropped 1 base and J dropped 4; count of bases not matched to a gene: 6. The germline V gene has CDR1 SGHTA and CDR2 FQGNSA. The CDR3 DNA reads as TGTGCCAGCAGCTTAGACGGCGGGGGGGCGGCAGATACGCAGTATTTT. It translates to CASSLDGGGAADTQYF.

The rearrangement uses TRBV5-1 and TRBJ2-1; 14 bases are shared with TRBD2. Germline V gives CDR1 SGHRS, CDR2 YFSETQ. The CDR3 loop spans 20 amino acids. With 4 bases clipped from V and 0 bases from J, the junction kept 12 bases outside the gene matches. For the CDR3, the DNA is TGCGCCAGCAGCAATGGACTAGCGGGGGGATCAAAAAGCTCCTACAATGAGCAGTTCTTC. Its protein product is CASSNGLAGGSKSSYNEQFF.

The table lists this clonotype with a few counts. V is TRBV5-1 and J is TRBJ2-2; perhaps TRBD1 as D (6 bases). Per the germline V gene, CDR1 is SGHRS and CDR2 is YFSETQ. The CDR3 totals 15 residues. V was trimmed by 3 bases and J by 0 bases, leaving 9 bases between them. The CDR3 DNA reads TGCGCCAGCAGCTCGGGACATACGAACACCGGGGAGCTGTTTTTT. Translated, it gives CASSSGHTNTGELFF.

This chain connects TRBV20-1 to TRBJ1-5; 7 positions agree with TRBD1. There are 15 residues in the CDR3. Germline CDR1 and CDR2: DFQATT and SNEGSKA (reference sequence). V shed 1 base and J 5 bases; nucleotides not matched to a gene: 8. CDR3 residues: CSARGGSGGDQPQHF. Here the CDR3 DNA reads TGCAGTGCTAGAGGAGGGTCAGGGGGAGATCAGCCCCAGCATTTT.

This clonotype was counted a few times. The chain joins TRBV6-1 to TRBJ1-5; maybe TRBD1 (5 bases). Germline V gene lookup returns CDR1 MNHNS and CDR2 SASEGT. Trimming took 6 bases from V and 2 from J, leaving 14 bases between them. This CDR3 contains 15 residues. CDR3: CASSMGGIGNQPQHF. In DNA, the CDR3 is TGTGCCAGCAGCATGGGGGGTATCGGCAATCAGCCCCAGCATTTT.

V is TRBV6-2 or TRBV6-3 and J is TRBJ2-1; D is unclear. Germline V gives CDR1 MNHEY, CDR2 SVGEGT. This CDR3 spans 12 amino acids. Trimming left V 2 bases short and J 9 bases short, with 8 bases between. The CDR3 region has the DNA TGTGCCAGCAGTTACGGGTTCAGTGAGCAGTTCTTC. Residues: CASSYGFSEQFF.

The V call is TRBV5-1, the J call TRBJ2-7, with D perhaps TRBD1 (6 bases). The CDR3 totals 16 residues. The germline V gene encodes CDR1 SGHRS and CDR2 YFSETQ. V shed 3 bases and J shed 0 bases, with 16 bases lying between them. The CDR3 protein is CASSWAQGLSSYEQYF. The CDR3 coding sequence is TGCGCCAGCAGCTGGGCCCAGGGGTTAAGCTCCTACGAGCAGTACTTC.

The chain carries TRBV20-1 and TRBJ2-7; D gene ambiguous. Germline V CDR1 and CDR2: DFQATT, SNEGSKA (reference sequence). This CDR3 has 14 residues. As DNA, the CDR3 is TGCAGCGCAATGAGCCCTGGTCGTTCGAGAGAGCAGTACTTC. Amino acid sequence: CSAMSPGRSREQYF.

In DNA, the CDR3 is TGTGCCAGCCATAGCGGGGCGTCTGGGAATGAGCAGTTCTTC. Translating it yields CASHSGASGNEQFF. This rearrangement joins TRBV6-2 or TRBV6-3 to TRBJ2-1; 8 positions agree with TRBD2. Germline V gives CDR1 MNHEY, CDR2 SVGEGT. The CDR3 sequence is 14 residues long. V shed 8 bases and J 7 bases; nucleotides not matched to a gene: 10.

Only a few counts were recorded for this clonotype. This sequence joins TRBV5-6 and TRBJ2-7, with TRBD1 as a possible D gene (5 bases). This CDR3 spans 15 amino acids. The germline V gene has CDR1 SGHDT and CDR2 YYEEEE. The V gene lost 1 base and the J gene lost 3 bases, with 14 bases spanning the gap. The CDR3 DNA reads as TGTGCCAGCAGCTTGACGGCAGGGTCAAACTACGAGCAGTACTTC. Amino acids: CASSLTAGSNYEQYF. Drawing the rest from reference TRBV5-6 and TRBJ2-7, the complete variable domain is DAGVTQSPTHLIKTRGQQVTLRCSPKSGHDTVSWYQQALGQGPQFIFQYYEEEERQRGNFPDRFSGHQFPNYSSELNVNALLLGDSALYLCASSLTAGSNYEQYFGPGTRLTVT.

The chain links TRBV28 to TRBJ2-3, with D perhaps matching TRBD1 (6 bases). In germline, CDR1 is MDHEN, CDR2 SYDVKM. The CDR3 is 14 amino acids. Trimming stripped 6 bases from V and 4 bases from J, with 14 bases between. The CDR3 DNA sequence: TGTGCCAGCAGCCCGGGACACCTTCCAGATACGCAGTATTTT. This sequence encodes CASSPGHLPDTQYF.

V and J are TRBV12-3 or TRBV12-4 and TRBJ1-6, with D unclear. Trimming pared 1 base from V and 9 bases from J, leaving 4 bases between. This CDR3 spans 12 amino acids. As DNA, the CDR3 is TGTGCCAGCAGTTTAGGGGTTTCACCCCTCCACTTT. Encoded protein: CASSLGVSPLHF.

This clonotype showed up just a few times. The chain uses TRBV27 and TRBJ2-6, with D hard to call. The CDR3 runs 17 residues. V was shortened by 6 bases and J by 0 bases, with 15 bases between the two germline ends. Per the germline V gene, CDR1 is MNHEY and CDR2 is SMNVEV (reference sequence). The CDR3 DNA reads TGTGCCAGCAGACCACCACCCCAGCACTCTGGGGCCAACGTCCTGACTTTC. Residues: CASRPPPQHSGANVLTF.

Only a few counts were recorded for this clonotype. The gene calls are TRBV7-9 and TRBJ1-6, with TRBD1 matching over 9 bases. The CDR3 has 15 residues. Germline loops: CDR1 SEHNR, CDR2 FQNEAQ (reference sequence). Trimming at V came to 2 bases and at J to 8 bases, leaving 4 bases not matched to a gene. CDR3 sequence reads: CASSLPGQGHSPLHF. The CDR3 nucleotides read TGTGCCAGCAGCTTACCGGGACAGGGACATTCACCCCTCCACTTT.

CDR3 DNA sequence: TGTGCCAGCAGTTTAGGCAGGGACCCGCGCACCGGGGAGCTGTTTTTT. Translation: CASSLGRDPRTGELFF. The chain combines TRBV12-3 or TRBV12-4 with TRBJ2-2, with D perhaps being TRBD1 or TRBD2 (5 bases each). The CDR3 is 16 residues long. V gave up 1 base and J gave up 4 bases, with 13 bases separating them.

Only a few counts were recorded for this clonotype. The chain joins TRBV4-2 to TRBJ1-4, with unresolved D. CDR3 length: 13 residues. Germline CDR1 LGHNA, CDR2 YNFKEQ. Trimming removed 6 bases from V and 3 bases from J, with 8 bases in between. CDR3 sequence (DNA): TGTGCCAGCAGTAGATCGTCTAATGAAAAACTGTTTTTT. This codes for CASSRSSNEKLFF.

The chain has TRBV5-6 and TRBJ2-3; 9 bases are shared with TRBD1. The CDR3 length is 14 residues. Germline V lookup: CDR1 SGHDT, CDR2 YYEEEE. Trimming cost V 4 bases and J 6 bases; bases outside gene matches: 6. The CDR3: CASSKDRGFDTQYF. In DNA, the CDR3 is TGTGCCAGCAGCAAGGACAGGGGTTTCGATACGCAGTATTTT. The variable domain in full, completed from reference TRBV5-6 and TRBJ2-3, reads DAGVTQSPTHLIKTRGQQVTLRCSPKSGHDTVSWYQQALGQGPQFIFQYYEEEERQRGNFPDRFSGHQFPNYSSELNVNALLLGDSALYLCASSKDRGFDTQYFGPGTRLTVL.